The rows below give T cell receptor beta chains drawn from one sample of a study of T cell changes during pregnancy in multiple sclerosis. The table came from immunoSEQ multiplex PCR; TCRdb's copy has only in-frame clones and leaves some out. The profile shows more than 25,000 clones, roughly 87% of them singletons. This material consisted of CD8+ T cells from peripheral blood mononuclear cells, taken in the first trimester of pregnancy. These receptors all stem from a female donor with multiple sclerosis, enrolled in a pregnancy study. The CDR3 runs from the conserved cysteine through the conserved F or W. D genes are given only for firm matches. Expanded clones get a size class; other rows say once, few or many, or leave the size out.

v_call	clone_size	d_call	j_call	cdr3_length	cdr3_aa	cdr3_nt
TRBV6-4	.	TRBD2	TRBJ2-3	15	CASSARAGGTDTQYF	TGTGCCAGCAGTGCTCGGGCGGGGGGCACAGATACGCAGTATTTT
TRBV7-9	.	.	TRBJ1-2	14	CASSLVSGFDGYTF	TGTGCCAGCAGCTTAGTGTCCGGGTTTGATGGCTACACCTTC
TRBV27	.	TRBD1	TRBJ2-7	14	CASSLLTGGYEQYF	TGTGCCAGCAGTTTGTTGACAGGGGGCTACGAGCAGTACTTC
TRBV6-4	.	TRBD2	TRBJ2-1	14	CASSEAGGLNEQFF	TGTGCCAGCAGTGAAGCGGGAGGGCTGAATGAGCAGTTCTTC
TRBV7-9	.	.	TRBJ1-1	15	CASSRLFGGNTEAFF	TGTGCCAGCAGCCGATTGTTCGGCGGGAACACTGAAGCTTTCTTT
TRBV6-4	few	TRBD2	TRBJ2-1	13	CASGAGGEDEQFF	TGTGCCAGCGGCGCGGGGGGGGAGGATGAGCAGTTCTTC
TRBV11-3	.	TRBD1	TRBJ2-1	17	CASSPRTGLSLYNEQFF	TGTGCCAGCAGCCCGAGGACAGGGCTATCACTCTACAATGAGCAGTTCTTC
TRBV5-1	.	.	TRBJ2-7	12	CASSVDSYEQYF	TGCGCCAGCAGCGTAGACTCCTACGAGCAGTACTTC
TRBV5-6	.	TRBD2	TRBJ2-2	17	CASSLGLAGDTTGELFF	TGTGCCAGCAGCTTGGGACTAGCGGGGGATACTACCGGGGAGCTGTTTTTT
TRBV5-1	once	TRBD1	TRBJ1-1	15	CASSATTGARTEAFF	TGCGCCAGCAGCGCTACGACAGGGGCCAGGACTGAAGCTTTCTTT
TRBV9	.	TRBD2	TRBJ2-7	15	CASSGQTSGTYEQYF	TGTGCCAGCAGCGGGCAGACTAGCGGAACCTACGAGCAGTACTTC
TRBV19	.	.	TRBJ1-1	18	CASSISFFFGARGTEAFF	TGTGCCAGTAGTATATCTTTCTTTTTTGGGGCCCGGGGGACTGAAGCTTTCTTT
TRBV27	.	TRBD2	TRBJ2-7	14	CASRPNGRLDEQYF	TGTGCCAGCAGACCAAACGGGAGGTTAGACGAGCAGTACTTC
TRBV29-1	.	TRBD1	TRBJ1-1	13	CSVPTGLDTEAFF	TGCAGCGTACCGACAGGGCTGGACACTGAAGCTTTCTTT
TRBV6-1	.	.	TRBJ1-6	14	CASSKDSTNSPLHF	TGTGCCAGCAGTAAGGACTCGACTAATTCACCCCTCCACTTT
TRBV9	.	.	TRBJ1-2	15	CASSVEGTGRDGYTF	TGTGCCAGCAGCGTAGAGGGTACAGGGAGGGATGGCTACACCTTC
TRBV27	once	TRBD1	TRBJ2-7	16	CASSLSLGTVNYEQYF	TGTGCCAGCAGTTTATCGCTCGGGACAGTTAACTACGAGCAGTACTTC
TRBV27	.	.	TRBJ2-3	15	CASSLLWGGTDTQYF	TGTGCCAGCAGTCTCCTATGGGGGGGCACAGATACGCAGTATTTT
TRBV28	.	TRBD1	TRBJ1-1	14	CAGRYTGGRTEAFF	TGTGCCGGACGATACACAGGGGGCAGGACTGAAGCTTTCTTT
TRBV19	once	.	TRBJ2-2	15	CASSDLGADTGELFF	TGTGCCAGTAGTGATTTGGGGGCTGACACCGGGGAGCTGTTTTTT
TRBV9	.	.	TRBJ1-5	15	CASSVDQGGGQPQHF	TGTGCCAGCAGCGTAGATCAAGGGGGTGGTCAGCCCCAGCATTTT
TRBV11-3	.	.	TRBJ1-2	13	CASSSGTWNGYTF	TGTGCCAGCAGCTCGGGGACATGGAATGGCTACACCTTC
TRBV9	once	.	TRBJ2-7	15	CASSALPGETYEQYF	TGTGCCAGCAGCGCCCTCCCTGGAGAAACCTACGAGCAGTACTTC
TRBV10-3	.	TRBD1	TRBJ2-2	17	CAISESLEQGATGELFF	TGTGCCATCAGTGAGTCGCTTGAACAGGGGGCCACCGGGGAGCTGTTTTTT
TRBV5-1	.	TRBD2	TRBJ2-2	17	CASSLGPAGTNTGELFF	TGCGCCAGCAGCTTGGGGCCAGCGGGGACGAACACCGGGGAGCTGTTTTTT
TRBV7-9	.	.	TRBJ2-7	13	CASSPGVTYEQYF	TGTGCCAGCAGCCCGGGGGTCACTTACGAGCAGTACTTC
TRBV4-3	.	TRBD2	TRBJ2-1	19	CASSQDLERGGRFADEQFF	TGCGCCAGCAGCCAAGATCTGGAGCGGGGGGGGAGGTTTGCTGATGAGCAGTTCTTC
TRBV5-1	once	.	TRBJ2-7	12	CASSRTAYEQYF	TGCGCCAGCAGCCGGACAGCCTACGAGCAGTACTTC
TRBV7-3	.	.	TRBJ2-7	13	CASSLGPHYEQYF	TGTGCCAGCAGCCTTGGGCCTCACTACGAGCAGTACTTC
TRBV9	.	.	TRBJ2-7	12	CASSGEGEEQYF	TGTGCCAGCAGCGGGGAGGGGGAAGAGCAGTACTTC
TRBV7-8	.	.	TRBJ1-4	17	CASSVLLFRETNEKLFF	TGTGCCAGCAGCGTCCTCTTGTTCCGCGAAACTAATGAAAAACTGTTTTTT
TRBV6-4	few	TRBD1	TRBJ2-3	14	CASSDSQGADTQYF	TGTGCCAGCAGTGATTCACAGGGGGCAGATACGCAGTATTTT
TRBV19	few	.	TRBJ1-5	14	CASSTDRQIWAQHF	TGTGCCAGTAGTACTGACAGGCAGATTTGGGCCCAGCATTTT
TRBV7-2	.	.	TRBJ2-1	14	CASSSLQGVNEQFF	TGTGCCAGCAGCTCCTTGCAGGGTGTCAATGAGCAGTTCTTC
TRBV7-9	.	.	TRBJ1-1	14	CASRAEYKNTEAFF	TGTGCCAGCAGGGCGGAGTACAAGAACACTGAAGCTTTCTTT
TRBV15	.	.	TRBJ1-5	16	CATSRDPQAPNQPQHF	TGTGCCACCAGCAGAGATCCCCAGGCCCCCAATCAGCCCCAGCATTTT
TRBV30	.	.	TRBJ1-1	15	CAWSVEWTANTEAFF	TGTGCCTGGAGTGTAGAGTGGACAGCGAACACTGAAGCTTTCTTT
TRBV11-3	once	TRBD2	TRBJ2-1	14	CASSFLLAKNEQFF	TGTGCCAGCAGCTTTTTACTAGCGAAGAATGAGCAGTTCTTC
TRBV27	.	TRBD1	TRBJ1-6	17	CASSTLWTGQYNPPLHF	TGTGCCAGCAGTACCCTCTGGACGGGACAGTATAATCCACCCCTCCACTTT
TRBV28	.	.	TRBJ1-5	18	CASSSPHDQGSGNQPQHF	TGTGCCAGCAGTTCACCCCATGATCAGGGGTCGGGCAATCAGCCCCAGCATTTT
TRBV27	.	TRBD1	TRBJ1-4	13	CASAGTGLEKLFF	TGTGCCAGCGCCGGGACAGGTCTTGAAAAACTGTTTTTT
TRBV4-1	few	TRBD1	TRBJ1-2	15	CASSHLGQGNYGYTF	TGCGCCAGCAGCCACTTAGGACAGGGCAACTATGGCTACACCTTC
TRBV5-1	.	.	TRBJ1-2	12	CASSLEGAGYTF	TGCGCCAGCAGCTTGGAAGGGGCTGGCTACACCTTC
TRBV10-3	.	TRBD2	TRBJ2-7	14	CAISEWTSSYEQYF	TGTGCCATCAGTGAGTGGACTAGCTCCTACGAGCAGTACTTC
TRBV27	.	.	TRBJ1-5	13	CASSLWGDQPQHF	TGTGCCAGCAGTTTATGGGGGGATCAGCCCCAGCATTTT
TRBV2	.	.	TRBJ1-6	14	CASSDPGYNSPLHF	TGTGCCAGCAGTGATCCAGGATATAATTCACCCCTCCACTTT
TRBV5-6	.	.	TRBJ1-5	16	CASSLAVLGGYQPQHF	TGTGCCAGCAGCTTGGCCGTATTAGGGGGATACCAGCCCCAGCATTTT
TRBV6-5	.	.	TRBJ2-3	13	CASSRRETDTQYF	TGTGCCAGCAGCCGGAGAGAAACAGATACGCAGTATTTT